This entry features one T cell receptor beta chain sequence. The split of CD4+ cells yielded CD45RA+ naive and CD45RA-negative memory subsets. This entry comes from a study of shared clonotypes between healthy human individuals. Sequencing was performed with immunoSEQ multiplex PCR; in TCRdb, only in-frame clones are kept and a portion is missing. This sample has hundreds of thousands of clones, with over 65% found just once. The TCR comes from a woman aged 25 to 45 in good health. Sequencing used memory CD4+ T cells sorted from blood. Indicated subset: CD45RA-negative fraction.

DNA for the CDR3: TGTGCCAGCAGTAAGGCCGGGACAGGGATCTACGAGCAGTACTTC. Its protein product is CASSKAGTGIYEQYF. J is TRBJ2-7 and V is TRBV6-1; TRBD1 matches at 9 bases. CDR3 length equals 15 residues. With 5 bases clipped from V and 3 bases from J, the junction kept 8 bases outside the gene matches. Germline V gene data show CDR1 as MNHNS and CDR2 as SASEGT.